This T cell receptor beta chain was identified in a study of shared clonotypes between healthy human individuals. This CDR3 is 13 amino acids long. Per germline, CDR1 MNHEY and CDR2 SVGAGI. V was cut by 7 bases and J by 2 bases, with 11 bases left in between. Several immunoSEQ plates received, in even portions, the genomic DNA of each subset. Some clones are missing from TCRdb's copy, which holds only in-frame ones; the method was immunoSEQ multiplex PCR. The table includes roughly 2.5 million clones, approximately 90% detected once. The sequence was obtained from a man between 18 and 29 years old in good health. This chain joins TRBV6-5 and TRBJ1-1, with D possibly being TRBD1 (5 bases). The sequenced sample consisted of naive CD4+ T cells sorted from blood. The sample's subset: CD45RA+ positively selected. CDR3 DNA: TGTGCCAGCAAAGGGACGGCCAACACTGAAGCTTTCTTT. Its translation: CASKGTANTEAFF.